This record covers a single T cell receptor (beta chain). TCRdb's copy holds only in-frame clones and misses some; the assay was immunoSEQ multiplex PCR. The table shows some 72,000 clones, with over 85% occurring only once. The data derive from a study of blood T cell repertoires in COVID-19. Material: peripheral blood. The TCR comes from a man between 45 and 60 years old with active COVID-19.

In DNA, the CDR3 is TGTGCCAGCAGCGGCACAGTTAATGAAAAACTGTTTTTT. This encodes CASSGTVNEKLFF. V gene TRBV27 combines with J gene TRBJ1-4; D not resolved. V was clipped by 6 bases and J by 4 bases, with 9 bases between them. The CDR3 runs 13 residues. Germline CDR1 and CDR2: MNHEY and SMNVEV (reference sequence). The whole variable domain, remainder taken from reference TRBV27 and TRBJ1-4, is EAQVTQNPRYLITVTGKKLTVTCSQNMNHEYMSWYRQDPGLGLRQIYYSMNVEVTDKGDVPEGYKVSRKEKRNFPLILESPSPNQTSLYFCASSGTVNEKLFFGSGTQLSVL.